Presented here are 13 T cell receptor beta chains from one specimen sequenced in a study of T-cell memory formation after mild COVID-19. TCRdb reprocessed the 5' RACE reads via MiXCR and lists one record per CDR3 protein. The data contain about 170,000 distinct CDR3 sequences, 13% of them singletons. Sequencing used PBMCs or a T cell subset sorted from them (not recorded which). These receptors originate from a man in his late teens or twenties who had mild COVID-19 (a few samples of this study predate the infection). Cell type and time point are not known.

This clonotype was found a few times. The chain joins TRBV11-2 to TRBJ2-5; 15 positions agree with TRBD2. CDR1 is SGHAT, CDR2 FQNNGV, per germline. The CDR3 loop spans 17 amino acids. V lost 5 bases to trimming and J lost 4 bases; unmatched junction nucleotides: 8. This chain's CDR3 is CASSPWTSGGGGETQYF. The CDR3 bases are TGTGCCAGCAGCCCCTGGACTAGCGGGGGGGGAGGAGAGACCCAGTACTTC. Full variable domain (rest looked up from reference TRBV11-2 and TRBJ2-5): EAGVAQSPRYKIIEKRQSVAFWCNPISGHATLYWYQQILGQGPKLLIQFQNNGVVDDSQLPKDRFSAERLKGVDSTLKIQPAKLEDSAVYLCASSPWTSGGGGETQYFGPGTRLLVL.

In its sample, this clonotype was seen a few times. The DNA of the CDR3 is TGTGCCAGCAGAGCGAGCGGGGGGGATACGCAGTATTTT. Amino acid sequence: CASRASGGDTQYF. The chain is built from TRBV7-9 and TRBJ2-3; 9 bases fit TRBD2. Germline V gene data show CDR1 as SEHNR and CDR2 as FQNEAQ (reference sequence). V was clipped by 6 bases and J by 6 bases; unmatched bases: 4. The length of the CDR3 is 13 residues.

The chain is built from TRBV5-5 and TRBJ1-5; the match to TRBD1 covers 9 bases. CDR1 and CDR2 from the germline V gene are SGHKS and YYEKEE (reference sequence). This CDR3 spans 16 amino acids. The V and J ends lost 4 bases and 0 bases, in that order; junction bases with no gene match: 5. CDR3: CASSTTGGYSNQPQHF. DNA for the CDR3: TGTGCCAGCAGCACTACAGGGGGCTATAGCAATCAGCCCCAGCATTTT.

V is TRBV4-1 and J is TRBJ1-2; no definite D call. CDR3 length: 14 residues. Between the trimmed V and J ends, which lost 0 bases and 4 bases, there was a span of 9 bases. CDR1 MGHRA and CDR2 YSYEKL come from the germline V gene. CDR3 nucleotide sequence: TGCGCCAGCAGCCAAGATACGGGGAGCTATGGCTACACCTTC. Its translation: CASSQDTGSYGYTF.

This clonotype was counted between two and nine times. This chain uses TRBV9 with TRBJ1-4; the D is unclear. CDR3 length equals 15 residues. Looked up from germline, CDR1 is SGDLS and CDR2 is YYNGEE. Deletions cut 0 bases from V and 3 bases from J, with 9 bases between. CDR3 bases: TGTGCCAGCAGCGTAGGTTCGGAGGCTAATGAAAAACTGTTTTTT. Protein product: CASSVGSEANEKLFF. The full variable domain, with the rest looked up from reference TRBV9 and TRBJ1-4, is DSGVTQTPKHLITATGQRVTLRCSPRSGDLSVYWYQQSLDQGLQFLIQYYNGEERAKGNILERFSAQQFPDLHSELNLSSLELGDSALYFCASSVGSEANEKLFFGSGTQLSVL.

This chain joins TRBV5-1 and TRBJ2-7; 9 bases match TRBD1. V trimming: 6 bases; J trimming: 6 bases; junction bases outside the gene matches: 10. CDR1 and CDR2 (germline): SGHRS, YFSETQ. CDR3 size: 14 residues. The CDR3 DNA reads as TGCGCCAGCACCCTACAGGGGGCGATTAGCGAGCAGTACTTC. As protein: CASTLQGAISEQYF. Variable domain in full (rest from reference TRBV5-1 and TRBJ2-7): KAGVTQTPRYLIKTRGQQVTLSCSPISGHRSVSWYQQTPGQGLQFLFEYFSETQRNKGNFPGRFSGRQFSNSRSEMNVSTLELGDSALYLCASTLQGAISEQYFGPGTRLTVT.

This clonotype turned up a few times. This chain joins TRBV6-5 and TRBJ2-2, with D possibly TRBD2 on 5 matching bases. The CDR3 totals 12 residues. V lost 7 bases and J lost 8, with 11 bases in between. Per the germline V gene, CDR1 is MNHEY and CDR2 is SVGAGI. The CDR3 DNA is TGTGCCAGCACGAGGGCCGGAGGGGAGCTGTTTTTT. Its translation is CASTRAGGELFF.

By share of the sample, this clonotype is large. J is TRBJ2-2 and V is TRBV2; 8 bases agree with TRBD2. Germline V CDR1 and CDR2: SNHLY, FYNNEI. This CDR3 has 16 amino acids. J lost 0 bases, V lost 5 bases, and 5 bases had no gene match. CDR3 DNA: TGTGCCAGCAGTCGCACTAGCGGAGCGAACACCGGGGAGCTGTTTTTT. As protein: CASSRTSGANTGELFF.

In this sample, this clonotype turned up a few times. The chain's CDR3 is CASSQGGQGRRANYGYTF. Written as DNA, the CDR3 is TGCGCCAGCAGCCAAGGAGGACAGGGGAGACGAGCTAACTATGGCTACACCTTC. V and J are TRBV4-1 and TRBJ1-2; 9 bases are shared with TRBD1. J was trimmed by 0 bases and V by 1 base; bases with no gene match: 9. Per the germline V gene, CDR1 is MGHRA and CDR2 is YSYEKL. This CDR3 has 18 amino acids.

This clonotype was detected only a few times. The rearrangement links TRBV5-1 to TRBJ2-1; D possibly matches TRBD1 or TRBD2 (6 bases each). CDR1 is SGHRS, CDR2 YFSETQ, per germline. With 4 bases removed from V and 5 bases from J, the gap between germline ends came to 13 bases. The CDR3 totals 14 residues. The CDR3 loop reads CASSAGGYNNEQFF. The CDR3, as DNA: TGCGCCAGCAGCGCCGGGGGCTACAACAATGAGCAGTTCTTC.

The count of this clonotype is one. CDR3: CASSQDLRGSGDTQYF. CDR3 coding DNA: TGCGCCAGCAGCCAAGATCTTAGGGGGTCTGGGGATACGCAGTATTTT. This chain links TRBV4-1 with TRBJ2-3, with a weak D call TRBD1 (6 bases). The germline V gene has CDR1 MGHRA and CDR2 YSYEKL. Trimming removed 0 bases from V and 6 bases from J, with 16 bases in between. The CDR3 loop spans 16 amino acids.

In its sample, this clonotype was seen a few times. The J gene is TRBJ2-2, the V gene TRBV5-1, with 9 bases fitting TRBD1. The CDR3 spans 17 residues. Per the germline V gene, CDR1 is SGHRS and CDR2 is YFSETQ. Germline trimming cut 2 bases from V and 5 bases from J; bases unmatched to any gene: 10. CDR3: CASSLPGTGIGTGELFF. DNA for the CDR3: TGCGCCAGCAGCTTACCCGGGACAGGGATTGGGACCGGGGAGCTGTTTTTT.

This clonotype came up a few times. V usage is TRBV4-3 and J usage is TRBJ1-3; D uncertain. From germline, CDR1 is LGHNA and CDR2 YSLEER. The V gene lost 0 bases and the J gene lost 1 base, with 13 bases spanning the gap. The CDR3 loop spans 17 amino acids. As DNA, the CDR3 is TGCGCCAGCAGCCAAGATCCTGACACGCCGTCTGGAAACACCATATATTTT. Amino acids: CASSQDPDTPSGNTIYF.